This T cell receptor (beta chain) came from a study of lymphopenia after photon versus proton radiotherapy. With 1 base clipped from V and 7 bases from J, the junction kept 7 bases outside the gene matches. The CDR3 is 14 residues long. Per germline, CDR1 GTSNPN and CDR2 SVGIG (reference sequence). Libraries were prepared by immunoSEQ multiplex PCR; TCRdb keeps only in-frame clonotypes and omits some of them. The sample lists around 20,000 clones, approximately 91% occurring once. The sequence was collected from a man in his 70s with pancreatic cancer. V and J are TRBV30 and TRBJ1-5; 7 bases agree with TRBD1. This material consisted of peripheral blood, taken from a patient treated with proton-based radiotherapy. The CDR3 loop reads CAWSGQGGHQPQHF. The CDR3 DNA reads TGTGCCTGGAGTGGACAGGGAGGTCACCAGCCCCAGCATTTT. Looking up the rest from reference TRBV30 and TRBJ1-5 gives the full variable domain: SQTIHQWPATLVQPVGSPLSLECTVEGTSNPNLYWYRQAAGRGLQLLFYSVGIGQISSEVPQNLSASRPQDRQFILSSKKLLLSDSGFYLCAWSGQGGHQPQHFGDGTRLSIL.